This T cell receptor beta chain was found in a study of a mutant IDH1 vaccine in newly diagnosed glioma. Study overall: Visits V12 and V13 fell at weeks 35 and 47, respectively.

Study-wide findings and caveats: Apparently unrelated to pseudoprogression were changes in the top peripheral T cell clonotypes.

The CDR3 has 14 residues. Germline V gene sequence: CDR1 SGHTA, CDR2 FQGTGA. The V and J ends lost 1 base and 4 bases respectively, with 10 bases between them. Time point reported: week 35, safety follow-up. One vaccine dose held 300 ug of mutant IDH1 20-mer peptide and came with topical imiquimod. As concerns this clone: The antigen remains unidentified.

Sequencing used immunoSEQ multiplex PCR; TCRdb keeps in-frame clones, though not all of them. The sample records about 32,000 clones, around 80% being singletons. The sequenced sample was PBMCs, obtained from a glioma patient whose treatment included an IDH1 peptide vaccine. The sequence came from a man aged 35 to 55 with glioma. Some clones in this sample may be carry-over from other donors' samples. This chain uses TRBV7-3 with TRBJ1-2, with D possibly matching TRBD1 (5 bases). Here the CDR3 DNA reads TGTGCCAGCAGCTTAAGTCCAGGGACCTATGGCTACACCTTC. Its translation: CASSLSPGTYGYTF.